The source of this T cell receptor beta chain is a study of T-cell reconstitution after alpha-beta-depleted transplantation in children. V was shortened by 6 bases and J by 2 bases, with 16 bases between the two germline ends. Germline-derived CDR1 and CDR2 are MNHNS and SASEGT. This CDR3 has 15 amino acids. For TCRbeta, the library was prepared with unique molecular identifiers. A single record per CDR3 protein comes from TCRdb applying MiXCR to the PCR reads. The sample records roughly 220,000 distinct CDR3 sequences, roughly 9.1% being singletons. The sample here was PBMCs, mostly from graft donor cells, taken 360 days after TCRalphabeta/CD19-depleted stem cell transplant. The chain has TRBV6-1 and TRBJ1-1; D possibly corresponds to TRBD1 (5 bases). The receptor was isolated from a male patient aged 2-15 years who had a stem cell transplant for acute myeloid leukemia, so the T cells may come from the graft donor. CDR3 protein: CASRIWGDLNTEAFF. CDR3 sequence (DNA): TGTGCCAGCAGAATATGGGGGGACCTAAACACTGAAGCTTTCTTT.